A single sample gave rise to the 3 T cell receptor beta chains below, sequenced in a study of a mutant IDH1 vaccine in newly diagnosed glioma (dated by TCRdb to the early 2020s). This specimen's time point label, interpreted: week 5, during vaccination. Each vaccine dose, consisting of 300 ug of a 20-mer mutant IDH1 peptide in Montanide, was administered subcutaneously with topical imiquimod. Library preparation was by the immunoSEQ multiplex PCR assay. As stored in TCRdb, this immuneACCESS dataset retains in-frame rearrangements with V and J assigned. A fraction of the clones does not appear; measured against another copy, unresolved V genes explain less than half of the discrepancy, and the remainder lacks a known reason. The sample table contains tens of thousands of clones; only one count was recorded for roughly 90% of them. The ten largest account for under 0.6% of the sample. These TCRs' antigens remain unknown.

The starting material was PBMCs, obtained from a glioma patient whose treatment included an IDH1 peptide vaccine. The receptors derive from a woman aged 50 to 65 with glioma.

CDR3 coding DNA: TGTGCCAGCAGGCCCGAGGGGGGCCCCGGGGCACCCCTCCACTTT. This codes for CASRPEGGPGAPLHF. The J gene is TRBJ1-6, the V gene TRBV6-6, with D tentatively TRBD1 (6 bases). The CDR3 extends over 15 amino acids. Per the germline V gene, CDR1 is MNHNY and CDR2 is SVGAGI (reference sequence). Trimming stripped 6 bases from V and 11 bases from J, with 20 bases between.

V usage is TRBV2 and J usage is TRBJ2-1; D is perhaps TRBD2 (5 bases). CDR1 is SNHLY and CDR2 is FYNNEI in the germline V gene. CDR3 size: 13 residues. The germline V and J ends were trimmed by 7 bases and 5 bases, with 12 bases remaining between them. The CDR3 region has the DNA TGTGCCAGCAAACGGGAAAGCAACAATGAGCAGTTCTTC. Translated: CASKRESNNEQFF. The full variable domain, completed using reference TRBV2 and TRBJ2-1, is EPEVTQTPSHQVTQMGQEVILRCVPISNHLYFYWYRQILGQKVEFLVSFYNNEISEKSEIFDDQFSVERPDGSNFTLKIRSTKLEDSAMYFCASKRESNNEQFFGPGTRLTVL.

The rearrangement uses TRBV7-3 and TRBJ2-1; 12 bases are shared with TRBD2. V shed 5 bases, J shed 4 bases, and the junction held 3 bases outside the gene matches. The germline gives CDR1 SGHTA, CDR2 FQGTGA. The CDR3 totals 15 residues. In DNA form, the CDR3 reads TGTGCCAGCAGCCCGACTAGCGGGAGTTACAATGAGCAGTTCTTC. It codes for CASSPTSGSYNEQFF. The full variable domain, rest sourced from reference TRBV7-3 and TRBJ2-1, is GAGVSQTPSNKVTEKGKYVELRCDPISGHTALYWYRQSLGQGPEFLIYFQGTGAADDSGLPNDRFFAVRPEGSVSTLKIQRTERGDSAVYLCASSPTSGSYNEQFFGPGTRLTVL.